This TCR beta chain was recovered during a study of response to subunit inactivated influenza vaccine. Regarding the study as a whole: With each seasonal influenza vaccination, the authors suggested, few new T cells are recruited.

TCRdb reprocessed the RT-PCR reads with MiXCR, giving one entry per CDR3 protein. The sample lists 650,000 to 850,000 distinct CDR3 sequences, about 15% occurring once. Germline lookup yields CDR1 MGHDK and CDR2 SYGVNS. V shed 2 bases and J shed 3 bases, with 7 bases lying between them. CDR3 length: 14 amino acids. This clonotype was seen a few times. Its antigen is undetermined. This specimen consisted of PBMCs from blood, obtained 14 to 15 days before vaccination. The chain combines TRBV25-1 with TRBJ2-2; no firm D call. The sequence derives from a man in his fifties or sixties who received an inactivated influenza vaccine. The CDR3 loop reads CASSEDWDTGELFF. The CDR3 coding sequence is TGTGCCAGCAGTGAAGACTGGGACACCGGGGAGCTGTTTTTT.